Reported below is one T cell receptor (beta chain). Its antigen is undetermined. Trimming took off 4 bases at V and 1 base at J, with 11 bases between the two ends. The CDR3 extends over 14 amino acids. Germline V gene sequence: CDR1 SGHKS, CDR2 YYEKEE (reference sequence). PCR involved 60 Vbeta and 13 Jbeta primers. Clones were sequenced by immunoSEQ multiplex PCR, and TCRdb holds only the in-frame ones, with some missing. The profile covers over 150,000 clones, with about 80% appearing a single time and around 13% taken by the ten largest. The data stem from a study of cytomegalovirus exposure and HLA in healthy donors. Study results and limitations: An analysis was carried out at a later point. It showed that HLA-associated TCR beta chains were more clonally expanded than equally common non-associated chains. According to the study, 160 or so TCR beta chains were cytomegalovirus-associated. It was only CMV serostatus that was available as immune exposure information. In a later analysis, specific HLA alleles were associated with approximately 16,000 TCR beta sequences at a 0.05 false discovery rate.

The chain is built from TRBV5-5 and TRBJ2-5; a weak D match, TRBD1 (6 bases). Input material: PBMCs. The receptor was derived from a man aged 25-40 years in good health and CMV-seropositive. In nucleotides, the CDR3 is TGTGCCAGCAGCCAAGGACAGCTCCAAGAGACCCAGTACTTC. Its translation is CASSQGQLQETQYF.